Listed below are T cell receptor beta chains from one sample, sequenced in a study of blood T cells in healthy people across ages. TCRdb re-derived calls from the 5' RACE reads in MiXCR, one entry per CDR3 protein. The sample yields 1.5 million to 2 million distinct CDR3 sequences, about 30% seen once. Source material: blood. Receptors were obtained from a woman in her twenties or thirties in good health. Each CDR3 is given with its conserved first and last residue. A D gene is named only where the DNA matches it firmly. Rows may omit the clone size; those that give it use once, few, many or a size class.

>TRBV20-1|TRBJ2-5|TRBD1|NA
CSAKGQGDLAKETPYF
TGCAGTGCTAAAGGACAGGGGGATTTGGCTAAGGAGACCCCGTACTTC
>TRBV9|TRBJ2-1|NA|many
CASSYHHSASSYNEQFF
TGTGCCAGCAGCTACCATCATAGCGCTAGCTCCTACAATGAGCAGTTCTTC
>TRBV3-1|TRBJ2-7|TRBD1|few
CASRLGTASSYEQYF
TGTGCCAGCAGGCTTGGGACAGCGAGCTCCTACGAGCAGTACTTC
>TRBV7-9|TRBJ2-1|NA|many
CASSSRGLQYNEQFF
TGTGCCAGCAGCTCAAGAGGACTCCAATACAATGAGCAGTTCTTC
>TRBV7-2|TRBJ2-5|TRBD1|NA
CASSSQGLTKETQYF
TGTGCCAGCAGCTCACAGGGGCTGACTAAAGAGACCCAGTACTTC
>TRBV12-3/TRBV12-4|TRBJ2-1|NA|NA
CASSSPQRPRSYNEQFF
TGTGCCAGCAGTTCCCCCCAGCGCCCACGCTCCTACAATGAGCAGTTCTTC
>TRBV6-6|TRBJ2-7|TRBD2|many
CASSYSAGGLYEQYF
TGTGCCAGCAGTTACTCTGCGGGGGGGCTCTACGAGCAGTACTTC
>TRBV4-2|TRBJ2-7|NA|NA
CASSQLEGGLDEQYF
TGTGCCAGCAGCCAACTAGAGGGGGGCCTTGATGAGCAGTACTTC
>TRBV5-1|TRBJ2-5|TRBD2|NA
CASSLWRTGTSGHNEQYF
TGCGCCAGCAGCTTGTGGCGGACCGGGACTAGCGGTCACAATGAACAGTACTTC
>TRBV21-1|TRBJ2-1|NA|few
CASSKVEGLTSHEQFF
TGTGCCAGCAGCAAAGTAGAGGGGTTAACTAGCCATGAGCAGTTCTTC
>TRBV12-3/TRBV12-4|TRBJ2-7|NA|many
CASSFGTAYEQYF
TGTGCCAGCAGTTTCGGAACAGCCTACGAGCAGTACTTC
>TRBV28|TRBJ2-7|TRBD2|NA
CASSPPRDYHEQYF
TGTGCCAGCAGTCCTCCCCGGGACTACCACGAGCAGTACTTC
>TRBV27|TRBJ2-5|NA|few
CASSGSRSETQYF
TGTGCCAGCAGCGGATCCCGGTCGGAGACCCAGTACTTC
>TRBV7-9|TRBJ1-2|NA|few
CASSRGSSRDYGYTF
TGTGCCAGCAGCCGCGGGTCTAGCAGGGACTATGGCTACACCTTC
>TRBV4-3|TRBJ2-3|TRBD2|many
CASSLSGTIDTQYF
TGCGCCAGCAGCCTTAGCGGGACTATAGATACGCAGTATTTT
>TRBV24-1|TRBJ2-5|NA|many
CATSDSGTQETQYF
TGTGCCACCAGTGATTCTGGGACTCAAGAGACCCAGTACTTC
>TRBV7-3|TRBJ2-3|TRBD2|NA
CASSLTGTSGGLGADTQYF
TGTGCCAGCAGCTTAACGGGGACTAGCGGTGGTCTTGGGGCAGATACGCAGTATTTT
>TRBV7-9|TRBJ2-6|NA|NA
CASSSGAPGANVLTF
TGTGCCAGCAGCTCTGGAGCCCCCGGGGCCAACGTCCTGACTTTC
>TRBV14|TRBJ2-7|TRBD1|few
CASSQRGQGPYEQYF
TGTGCCAGCAGCCAACGGGGACAGGGCCCCTACGAGCAGTACTTC
>TRBV12-3/TRBV12-4|TRBJ2-2|NA|NA
CASTYTRGGNGELFF
TGTGCCAGCACCTATACCAGGGGGGGGAACGGGGAGCTGTTTTTT
>TRBV28|TRBJ2-5|TRBD2|few
CASRETSGGRETQYF
TGTGCCAGCAGAGAGACTAGCGGGGGCCGAGAGACCCAGTACTTC